This is a list of T cell receptor beta chains from one sample in a study of CD8+CD57+ T cells in acquired aplastic anemia. MiXCR, applied by TCRdb to the reads, yields one record per CDR3 protein. The sample lists about 190,000 distinct CDR3 sequences; around 59% were seen once. The sample comprised sorted CD4+, CD8+, or CD8+CD57+ T cells (not recorded which) from PBMCs. The source is a human donor in good health, serving as a control. The CDR3 runs from the conserved cysteine through the conserved F or W. A D gene is named only where the DNA matches it firmly. Rows may omit the clone size; those that give it use once, few, many or a size class.

>NA|TRBV20-1|TRBD2|TRBJ2-7
CSASTGGEQYF
TGCAGTGCTAGTACGGGGGGCGAGCAGTACTTC
>NA|TRBV28|TRBD2|TRBJ2-1
CASGSPGLGGNEQSF
TGTGCCAGCGGTTCTCCGGGACTAGGAGGCAATGAGCAGTCCTTC
>NA|TRBV6-1|TRBD1|TRBJ1-6
CAGRTGANNSPLHF
TGTGCCGGCCGGACAGGGGCTAATAATTCACCCCTCCACTTT
>NA|TRBV20-1|TRBD2|TRBJ2-2
CSAQWASGITTGELFF
TGCAGTGCTCAGTGGGCCAGCGGGATCACCACCGGGGAGCTGTTTTTT
>NA|TRBV20-1|TRBD2|TRBJ2-1
CSARRGGNNEQFF
TGCAGTGCTAGGCGGGGGGGGAACAATGAGCAGTTCTTC
>NA|TRBV19|NA|TRBJ2-7
CASSIARTDEQYF
TGTGCCAGTAGTATAGCTAGGACAGACGAGCAGTACTTC
>NA|TRBV2|TRBD1|TRBJ1-2
CASRKTGGDGYTF
TGTGCCAGCAGAAAAACAGGGGGCGATGGCTACACCTTC
>once|TRBV7-9|NA|TRBJ2-1
CASSLGVGIEQFF
TGTGCCAGCAGCTTAGGGGTGGGGATAGAGCAGTTCTTC
>many|TRBV20-1|NA|TRBJ2-7
CSALPGLYEQYF
TGCAGTGCTCTGCCGGGACTCTACGAGCAGTACTTC
>many|TRBV20-1|NA|TRBJ1-1
CSARLVGQFLMNTEAFF
TGCAGTGCTAGACTTGTTGGACAGTTCTTAATGAACACTGAAGCTTTCTTT
>many|TRBV5-1|NA|TRBJ2-4
CASSLEVKNIQYF
TGCGCCAGCAGCTTGGAGGTCAAAAACATTCAGTACTTC
>NA|TRBV2|NA|TRBJ2-1
CASRPGSTNEQFF
TGTGCCAGCAGGCCGGGGTCAACTAATGAGCAGTTCTTC
>few|TRBV4-1|NA|TRBJ1-6
CASSQQTESNSPLHF
TGCGCCAGCAGCCAACAGACAGAATCCAATTCACCCCTCCACTTT
>many|TRBV12-3/TRBV12-4|NA|TRBJ1-1
CASSLGGQGPGKAFF
TGTGCCAGCAGCCTAGGAGGGCAGGGTCCAGGGAAGGCTTTCTTT
>NA|TRBV19|NA|TRBJ2-1
CASTPWAENYNEQFF
TGTGCCAGTACCCCATGGGCGGAGAACTACAATGAGCAGTTCTTC
>medium-sized|TRBV10-3|TRBD1|TRBJ1-6
CAISERDRAVDNSPLHF
TGTGCCATCAGTGAAAGGGACAGAGCGGTCGATAATTCACCCCTCCACTTT
>NA|TRBV9|NA|TRBJ2-3
CASSVGAPDTQYF
TGTGCCAGCAGCGTAGGGGCGCCAGATACGCAGTATTTT
>many|TRBV7-2|NA|TRBJ2-3
CASSLLPVSTDTQYF
TGTGCCAGCAGCTTATTGCCAGTTAGCACAGATACGCAGTATTTT
>NA|TRBV15|NA|TRBJ1-2
CATSPAGALYGYTF
TGTGCCACCAGCCCGGCCGGAGCCCTCTATGGCTACACCTTC
>NA|TRBV7-6|NA|TRBJ1-5
CASSLVDSNQPQHF
TGTGCCAGCAGCTTAGTAGACAGCAATCAGCCCCAGCATTTT
>few|TRBV10-2|NA|TRBJ2-5
CASSEGGGPVTQYF
TGCGCCAGCAGTGAAGGTGGGGGGCCGGTGACCCAGTACTTC
>NA|TRBV6-1|NA|TRBJ2-2
CASRGGGAINTGELFF
TGTGCCAGCAGGGGAGGGGGGGCGATTAACACCGGGGAGCTGTTTTTT
>NA|TRBV7-8|NA|TRBJ1-2
CASSRPGGDGYTF
TGTGCCAGCTCGCGTCCCGGAGGAGATGGCTACACCTTC
>few|TRBV4-3|TRBD1|TRBJ2-4
CASSQDFGQALAKNIQYF
TGCGCCAGCAGCCAAGATTTTGGACAGGCTCTAGCCAAAAACATTCAGTACTTC
>NA|TRBV19|TRBD1|TRBJ1-1
CASSTTGAVTEAFF
TGTGCCAGTAGTACGACAGGGGCAGTCACTGAAGCTTTCTTT
>NA|TRBV20-1|TRBD1|TRBJ2-7
CSASKSGTGVGQQYF
TGCAGTGCTAGCAAGTCCGGGACAGGGGTAGGACAGCAGTACTTC
>many|TRBV20-1|TRBD1|TRBJ1-2
CSAPGTAEGYGYTF
TGCAGTGCGCCTGGGACAGCTGAAGGATATGGCTACACCTTC
>NA|TRBV5-1|TRBD2|TRBJ2-1
CASSVGLAGGPNEQFF
TGCGCCAGCAGCGTGGGACTAGCGGGGGGGCCCAATGAGCAGTTCTTC
>few|TRBV19|NA|TRBJ2-5
CASSVTGAGETQYF
TGTGCCAGTTCGGTCACGGGGGCCGGGGAGACCCAGTACTTC
>NA|TRBV7-9|TRBD2|TRBJ2-7
CASSRGAGGRPQYF
TGTGCCAGCAGCCGGGGGGCGGGAGGTCGTCCGCAGTACTTC
>few|TRBV19|NA|TRBJ2-2
CASSDRSGELFF
TGTGCCAGTAGCGACAGGTCCGGGGAGCTGTTTTTT
>NA|TRBV9|NA|TRBJ1-1
CASSVSQGLNTEAFF
TGTGCCAGCAGCGTAAGCCAGGGCCTGAACACTGAAGCTTTCTTT
>NA|TRBV20-1|NA|TRBJ2-5
CSARRGGETQYF
TGCAGTGCTAGGCGAGGGGGAGAGACCCAGTACTTC
>NA|TRBV29-1|NA|TRBJ2-7
CSVGRGQRYEQYF
TGCAGCGTTGGTCGTGGACAGAGATACGAGCAGTACTTC
>many|TRBV19|TRBD1|TRBJ2-5
CASRRADRGLYQETQYF
TGTGCCAGTAGAAGAGCGGACAGGGGGTTGTACCAAGAGACCCAGTACTTC
>many|TRBV12-3/TRBV12-4|NA|TRBJ1-5
CASSSVGQPQHF
TGTGCCAGCAGTTCGGTTGGTCAGCCCCAGCATTTT
>NA|TRBV10-2|TRBD2|TRBJ2-7
CASNAVAGGQLDWPYEQYF
TGCGCCAGCAACGCCGTAGCGGGGGGCCAGCTCGACTGGCCCTACGAGCAGTACTTC